These 16 T cell receptor beta chains share one sample of origin, sequenced in a study of blood T cell repertoires in COVID-19. Some clones are missing from TCRdb's copy, which holds only in-frame ones; the method was immunoSEQ multiplex PCR. The top ten hold roughly 9.8% of the sample, which has approximately 180,000 clones, approximately 83% seen once. Material for sequencing was peripheral blood. These receptors all stem from a human donor with active or convalescent COVID-19. The donor label of this sample is uncertain.

The chain has TRBV5-1 and TRBJ2-2; the match to TRBD2 covers 7 bases. J lost 2 bases, V lost 0 bases, and 4 bases had no gene match. There are 16 residues in the CDR3. From germline, CDR1 is SGHRS and CDR2 YFSETQ. The CDR3 DNA follows: TGCGCCAGCAGCTTGGGGGACTACGTTAACACCGGGGAGCTGTTTTTT. This translates into CASSLGDYVNTGELFF.

The chain is built from TRBV28 and TRBJ1-6; D is possibly TRBD1 (6 bases). Trimming pared 5 bases from V and 7 bases from J, leaving 15 bases between. CDR3 length: 15 amino acids. Germline CDR1 reads MDHEN; CDR2 reads SYDVKM. CDR3 sequence: CASSRGGSPNSPLHF. The CDR3 region has the DNA TGTGCCAGCAGTAGGGGGGGCAGCCCAAATTCACCCCTCCACTTT. Supplemented by reference TRBV28 and TRBJ1-6, the full variable domain reads DVKVTQSSRYLVKRTGEKVFLECVQDMDHENMFWYRQDPGLGLRLIYFSYDVKMKEKGDIPEGYSVSREKKERFSLILESASTNQTSMYLCASSRGGSPNSPLHFGNGTRLTVT.

V and J are TRBV7-6 and TRBJ1-1; 8 nucleotides align to TRBD1. J gave up 8 bases and V 2 bases, and 1 base lay outside the gene matches. The CDR3 is 12 amino acids. Germline CDR1 and CDR2: SGHVS and FNYEAQ. CDR3 in amino acids: CASSLWDREAFF. The CDR3 nucleotides read TGTGCCAGCAGCTTATGGGACAGGGAAGCTTTCTTT.

J is TRBJ2-6 and V is TRBV4-1; TRBD1 matches at 8 bases. Germline CDR1 is MGHRA and CDR2 is YSYEKL. With V trimmed by 4 bases and J by 13 bases, 9 bases remained unmatched. The CDR3 covers 14 residues. The CDR3 DNA follows: TGCGCCAGCAGCCTACGGACAGGGCCTTCGGTCCTGACTTTC. Its protein is CASSLRTGPSVLTF.

The chain employs TRBV30 and TRBJ1-2, with D tentatively TRBD1 (6 bases). The germline gives CDR1 GTSNPN, CDR2 SVGIG (reference sequence). The ends were cut back, 5 bases at V and 3 bases at J, with 10 bases in the middle. This CDR3 is 12 amino acids long. CDR3 DNA: TGTGCCTGGCACACAGGGTACTATGGCTACACCTTC. Translation gives CAWHTGYYGYTF.

The chain uses TRBV9 and TRBJ1-5, with D perhaps matching TRBD1 (6 bases). The length of the CDR3 is 14 residues. The germline gives CDR1 SGDLS, CDR2 YYNGEE. V was clipped by 3 bases and J by 5 bases, with 12 bases between them. The CDR3 spells CASSALEGDQPQHF. The CDR3 region has the DNA TGTGCCAGCAGCGCACTTGAGGGGGATCAGCCCCAGCATTTT.

V and J are TRBV11-2 and TRBJ2-7, with 8 bases identical to TRBD2. The CDR3 has 15 residues. V was clipped by 4 bases and J by 6 bases; unmatched bases: 11. Germline-derived CDR1 and CDR2 are SGHAT and FQNNGV. The CDR3 loop reads CASSSLAGTPSEQYF. CDR3 bases: TGTGCCAGCAGCTCCTTAGCGGGAACCCCCTCCGAGCAGTACTTC.

A note on this clone: Other DNA sequences in the same sample also yield this CDR3. The V call is TRBV12-3 or TRBV12-4, the J call TRBJ2-7, with 10 positions matching TRBD1. The V segment lost 8 bases and the J segment 2 bases; nucleotides outside the gene matches: 0. This CDR3 spans 12 amino acids. CDR3 residues: CASGQGAYEQYF. The CDR3 region has the DNA TGTGCCAGCGGACAGGGGGCCTACGAGCAGTACTTC.

V gene TRBV12-3 or TRBV12-4 combines with J gene TRBJ1-3; D remains unclear. The CDR3 runs 13 residues. V lost 8 bases and J 2 bases, leaving 10 bases between the germline ends. The CDR3 here is CASLRGPGNTIYF. The DNA of the CDR3 is TGTGCCAGCCTCCGGGGTCCTGGAAACACCATATATTTT.

The CDR3 region is CASSLRQLYNSPLHF. Here the CDR3 DNA reads TGTGCCAGCAGCTTGAGACAGCTATATAATTCACCCCTCCACTTT. J is TRBJ1-6 and V is TRBV5-4; D is perhaps TRBD1 (5 bases). From germline, CDR1 is SGHNT and CDR2 YYREEE (reference sequence). The CDR3 is made up of 15 amino acids. Trimming left V 1 base short and J 4 bases short, with 9 bases between.

V usage is TRBV5-4 and J usage is TRBJ2-3; D is possibly TRBD1 (5 bases). Germline CDR1 SGHNT, CDR2 YYREEE (reference sequence). Trimming took 0 bases from V and 2 from J, leaving 7 bases between them. This CDR3 is 14 amino acids long. The CDR3 DNA sequence: TGTGCCAGCAGCTTGGGACAGACCACAGATACGCAGTATTTT. Protein product: CASSLGQTTDTQYF.

The table lists this clone with a count of one. The chain carries TRBV4-1 and TRBJ2-3; TRBD1 matches 8 bases. This CDR3 contains 15 residues. V trimming: 6 bases; J trimming: 1 base; junction bases outside the gene matches: 6. Germline CDR1 MGHRA, CDR2 YSYEKL. This CDR3 reads CASRRQGAGTDTQYF. The CDR3 DNA reads as TGCGCCAGCAGACGCCAGGGGGCTGGCACAGATACGCAGTATTTT.

This chain uses TRBV30 with TRBJ1-2; D gene unclear. The V gene's germline CDR1 is GTSNPN and CDR2 SVGIG (reference sequence). Trimming removed 3 bases from V and 1 base from J, with 9 bases in between. The CDR3 is made up of 13 amino acids. The CDR3 spells CAWRYRSNYGYTF. The CDR3, as DNA: TGTGCCTGGAGGTATAGGAGTAACTATGGCTACACCTTC.

The chain recombines TRBV30 with TRBJ2-4; 7 nucleotides line up with TRBD1. The CDR3 has 15 amino acids. Germline V gene sequence: CDR1 GTSNPN, CDR2 SVGIG (reference sequence). After removal of 2 bases from V and 9 bases from J, the junction contained 13 bases not matched to a gene. Here the CDR3 DNA reads TGTGCCTGGAGTCCAACGACAGGGTATGAGGGCATTCAGTACTTC. Its protein product is CAWSPTTGYEGIQYF.

The count of this clone is one. The gene calls are TRBV7-2 and TRBJ2-7; 10 bases match TRBD1. Unmatched junction bases numbered 4, after V lost 5 bases and J lost 6 bases. Germline V gives CDR1 SGHTA, CDR2 FQGNSA. There are 13 residues in the CDR3. The CDR3 DNA follows: TGTGCCAGCAGCCCCGACAGGGGGCGCGAGCAGTACTTC. Protein product: CASSPDRGREQYF.

The chain combines TRBV28 with TRBJ1-2; 12 bases line up with TRBD1. CDR3 length: 12 amino acids. CDR1 is MDHEN and CDR2 is SYDVKM in the germline V gene. J was trimmed by 13 bases and V by 6 bases; bases with no gene match: 6. CDR3 amino acids: CASSSGQGAGTF. CDR3 nucleotides: TGTGCCAGCAGCTCGGGACAGGGGGCGGGCACCTTC.